What follows are 6 T cell receptor beta chains derived from one specimen sequenced in a study of tissue T cells after allogeneic stem cell transplantation. The assay was immunoSEQ multiplex PCR, and TCRdb's table has in-frame clones only and misses some. The repertoire holds about 5,000 clones, with less than 50% as singletons. Time point defined: mouse harvest day 7 after allogeneic transplant. Tail vein injection delivered 10^7 T-cell-depleted bone marrow cells and 10^6 splenic CD5+ T cells. The material sequenced was gut tissue. The receptors come from a female BALB/c mouse given C57BL/6 T cells with graft-versus-host disease after an allogeneic hematopoietic cell transplant.

By share, this clone ranks as medium-sized (0.01 to 0.1%). Gene names are the mouse ones. The missing CDR3 end, 1 residue past where the read stops, is filled in from the germline J gene. This sequence joins TRBV2 and TRBJ1-5, with TRBD1 matching over 8 bases. Germline lookup yields CDR1 LGHNA and CDR2 YSYQKL. Unmatched junction bases numbered 3, after V lost 0 bases and J lost 5 bases. The CDR3 is 15 amino acids. This chain's CDR3 is CASSQDRGRDQAPLF. CDR3 DNA (partial): TGTGCCAGCAGCCAAGACAGGGGGCGCGACCAGGCTCCGCTT.

Comments on this clone: Each gene name is a mouse one. The read ends 1 residue shy of where the CDR3 ends; the end is completed using the germline J gene. This chain links TRBV3 with TRBJ2-2; TRBD2 agrees at 7 bases. The J segment lost 2 bases and the V segment lost 5 bases, leaving 5 bases of the junction unmatched. The CDR3 totals 15 residues. Germline V CDR1 and CDR2: SNHLY, FYNGKV (reference sequence). The CDR3 loop is CASSLYWGNTGQLYF. The CDR3 DNA, read in part, is TGTGCCAGCAGCCTATACTGGGGCAACACCGGGCAGCTCTAC.

Note on this clone: Mouse names are used for the genes. Coverage ceases 1 residue before the CDR3 finishes, and the germline J gene fills in the end. The J gene is TRBJ1-4, the V gene TRBV3; 8 bases match TRBD1. V lost 5 bases, J lost 3 bases, and 5 bases stayed unmatched. CDR1 is SNHLY, CDR2 FYNGKV, per germline (reference sequence). This CDR3 region has 15 residues. The CDR3 loop reads CASSPRQGTNERLFF. The DNA read from the CDR3 is TGTGCCAGCAGCCCCCGACAGGGGACCAACGAAAGATTATTT.

This clone was counted only a few times. Mouse gene names and germline throughout. Coverage ceases 1 residue before the CDR3 finishes, and the germline J gene fills in the end. This chain links TRBV3 with TRBJ1-4; no firm D call. Trimming shortened V by 1 base and J by 0 bases, and 6 bases separated the two germline ends. The CDR3 contains 15 residues. In germline, CDR1 is SNHLY, CDR2 FYNGKV (reference sequence). The CDR3 DNA, read in part, is TGTGCCAGCAGCTTAGACAGAATTTCCAACGAAAGATTATTT. Translation gives CASSLDRISNERLF. In full, the CDR3 is CASSLDRISNERLFF.

On this clone: Genes and germline come from the mouse. The read ends 1 residue shy of where the CDR3 ends; the end is completed using the germline J gene. This sequence joins TRBV12-2 and TRBJ2-1; D is unresolved. In germline, CDR1 is SGHLS, CDR2 HYDKME. The V end was cut by 1 base, the J end by 6 bases, with 6 bases between. The CDR3 consists of 12 residues. The CDR3: CASSLGFAEQFF. The sequenced CDR3 bases are TGTGCCAGCTCTCTTGGGTTTGCTGAGCAGTTC.

Remarks on this clone: Germline and genes here are mouse. From the germline J gene comes the end of the CDR3, since the read stops 1 residue before it. The chain links TRBV12-2 to TRBJ1-6, with 10 bases that match TRBD1. TRBJ1-6 has ORF status, its function being uncertain. There are 15 residues in the CDR3. V lost 3 bases, J lost 4 bases, and 2 bases stayed unmatched. In germline, CDR1 is SGHLS, CDR2 HYDKME. Partial CDR3 DNA: TGTGCCAGCTCTGGGGGACAGGGGTATAATTCGCCCCTCTAC. Protein sequence: CASSGGQGYNSPLY. In full, the CDR3 is CASSGGQGYNSPLYF.